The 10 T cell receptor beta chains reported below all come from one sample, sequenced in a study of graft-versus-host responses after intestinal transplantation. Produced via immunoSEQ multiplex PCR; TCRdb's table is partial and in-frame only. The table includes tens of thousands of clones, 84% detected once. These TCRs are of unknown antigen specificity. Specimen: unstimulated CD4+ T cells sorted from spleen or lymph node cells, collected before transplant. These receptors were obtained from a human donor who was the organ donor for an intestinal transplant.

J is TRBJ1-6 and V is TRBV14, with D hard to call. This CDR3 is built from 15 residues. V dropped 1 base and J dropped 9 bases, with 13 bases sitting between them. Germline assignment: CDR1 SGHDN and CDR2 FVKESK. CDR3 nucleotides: TGTGCCAGCAGCCAAGGTGGAGGGCCGGCTTCACCCCTCCACTTT. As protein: CASSQGGGPASPLHF.

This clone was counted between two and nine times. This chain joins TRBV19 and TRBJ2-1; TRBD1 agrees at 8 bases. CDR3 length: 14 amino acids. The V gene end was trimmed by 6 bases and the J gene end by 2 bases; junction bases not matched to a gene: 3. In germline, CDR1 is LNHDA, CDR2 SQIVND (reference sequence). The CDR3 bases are TGTGCCAGTAGCAGGACAGGGACCTACAATGAGCAGTTCTTC. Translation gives CASSRTGTYNEQFF.

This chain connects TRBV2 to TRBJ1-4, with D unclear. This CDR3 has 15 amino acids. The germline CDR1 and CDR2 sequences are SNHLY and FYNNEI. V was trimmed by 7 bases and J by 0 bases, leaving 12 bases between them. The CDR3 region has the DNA TGTGCCAGCACCATCCGGGAAGCAACTAATGAAAAACTGTTTTTT. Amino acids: CASTIREATNEKLFF.

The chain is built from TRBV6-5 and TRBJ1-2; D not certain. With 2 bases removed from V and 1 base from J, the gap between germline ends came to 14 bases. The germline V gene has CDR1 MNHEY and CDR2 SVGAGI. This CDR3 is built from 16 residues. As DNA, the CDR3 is TGTGCCAGCAGTTACGATGGTGTGGCCAATAACTATGGCTACACCTTC. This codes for CASSYDGVANNYGYTF.

This CDR3 reads CASGLGGDGQKRIRCEQYV. As DNA, the CDR3 is TGTGCTAGTGGTTTGGGAGGCGATGGACAAAAAAGAATTCGGTGCGAGCAGTACGTC. The chain employs TRBV12-5 and TRBJ2-7; maybe TRBD1 (5 bases). The CDR3 is 19 residues long. Looked up from germline, CDR1 is LGHNT and CDR2 is FRNRAP. Trimming took off 1 base at V and 6 bases at J, with 28 bases between the two ends.

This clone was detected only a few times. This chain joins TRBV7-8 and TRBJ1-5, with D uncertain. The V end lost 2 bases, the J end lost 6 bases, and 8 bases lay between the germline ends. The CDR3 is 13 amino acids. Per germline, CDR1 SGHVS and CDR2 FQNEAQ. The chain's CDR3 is CASSLREGQPQHF. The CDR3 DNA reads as TGTGCCAGCAGCTTAAGGGAGGGTCAGCCCCAGCATTTT.

The DNA for the CDR3 is TGTGCCAGCAGCGTCGAAATAGGGGATGGCTACACCTTC. Translated: CASSVEIGDGYTF. The chain uses TRBV9 and TRBJ1-2, with D possibly matching TRBD1 (5 bases). Germline CDR1 SGDLS, CDR2 YYNGEE. V was pared by 2 bases and J by 6 bases, with 11 bases between. This CDR3 spans 13 amino acids.

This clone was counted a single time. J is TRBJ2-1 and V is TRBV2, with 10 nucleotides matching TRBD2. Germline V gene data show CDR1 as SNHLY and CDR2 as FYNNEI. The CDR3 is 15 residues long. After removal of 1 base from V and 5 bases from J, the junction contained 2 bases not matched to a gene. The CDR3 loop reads CASSEERGGNNEQFF. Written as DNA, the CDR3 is TGTGCCAGCAGTGAAGAGCGGGGGGGCAACAATGAGCAGTTCTTC. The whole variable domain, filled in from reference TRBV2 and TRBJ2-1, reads EPEVTQTPSHQVTQMGQEVILRCVPISNHLYFYWYRQILGQKVEFLVSFYNNEISEKSEIFDDQFSVERPDGSNFTLKIRSTKLEDSAMYFCASSEERGGNNEQFFGPGTRLTVL.

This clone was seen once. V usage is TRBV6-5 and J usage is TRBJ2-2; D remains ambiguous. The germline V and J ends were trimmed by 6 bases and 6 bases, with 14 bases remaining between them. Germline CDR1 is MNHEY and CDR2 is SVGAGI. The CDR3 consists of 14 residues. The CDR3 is CASRAPTGAGELFF. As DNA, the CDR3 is TGTGCCAGCAGGGCCCCGACTGGTGCCGGGGAGCTGTTTTTT.

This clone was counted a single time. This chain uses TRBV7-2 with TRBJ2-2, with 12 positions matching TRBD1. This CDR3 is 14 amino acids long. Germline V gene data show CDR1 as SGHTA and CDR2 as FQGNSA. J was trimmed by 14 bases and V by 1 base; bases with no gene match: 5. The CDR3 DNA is TGTGCCAGCAGCTTAGAGAGGGGACAGGGGGCCCTGTTTTTT. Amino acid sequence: CASSLERGQGALFF.